The entry below describes one TCR beta chain. These data belong to a study of STAT5B mutations in CD4+ large granular lymphocyte leukemia. The assay was run at survey level. Sequencing used immunoSEQ multiplex PCR; TCRdb keeps in-frame clones, though not all of them. Here the sample spans 20,000 to 25,000 clones, 79% being singletons. Germline loops: CDR1 MDHEN, CDR2 SYDVKM. The CDR3 loop spans 15 amino acids. The V gene lost 3 bases and the J gene lost 2 bases, with 14 bases spanning the gap. The receptor was isolated from a human donor in good health. The V gene is TRBV28, the J gene TRBJ2-7; TRBD2 is a possible D gene (6 bases). Sequenced material: CD4+ T cells from blood buffy coats. The CDR3 here is CASSLGAEGTYEQYF. The CDR3 coding sequence is TGTGCCAGCAGTTTGGGCGCGGAGGGGACCTACGAGCAGTACTTC.